Listed below are T cell receptor beta chains from one sample, sequenced in a study of siplizumab effects on memory and regulatory T cells. The protocol was immunoSEQ multiplex PCR, while the TCRdb copy is restricted to in-frame clones and leaves out a portion. This table holds over 65,000 clones, about 92% found once. Input material: CD8+ T cells sorted from blood. Receptor source: a human donor in good health. Each CDR3 is given with its conserved first and last residue. D genes are given only for firm matches. Size values are once, few and many counts, or a class for expanded clones, and some rows have none.

abundance | j_gene | v_gene | d_gene | CDR3aa | CDR3nt
NA | TRBJ2-7 | TRBV4-1 | TRBD1 | CASSQGTHEGAIAYEQYF | TGCGCCAGCAGCCAAGGAACCCATGAGGGGGCGATAGCCTACGAGCAGTACTTC
once | TRBJ2-7 | TRBV28 | NA | CASSGPLWGGSYEQYF | TGTGCCAGCAGCGGACCTCTGTGGGGCGGAAGCTACGAGCAGTACTTC
NA | TRBJ1-2 | TRBV7-8 | NA | CASSLVSGAGYGYTF | TGTGCCAGCAGCTTGGTCTCAGGGGCCGGCTATGGCTACACCTTC
NA | TRBJ2-5 | TRBV14 | NA | CASSQVSSGETQYF | TGTGCCAGCAGCCAAGTTAGCTCCGGGGAGACCCAGTACTTC
NA | TRBJ2-7 | TRBV19 | NA | CASSTGEGYEQYF | TGTGCCAGTAGTACAGGGGAAGGATACGAGCAGTACTTC
NA | TRBJ1-3 | TRBV5-6 | NA | CASSHGTVTPLSGNTIYF | TGTGCCAGCAGCCATGGGACTGTCACTCCACTCTCTGGAAACACCATATATTTT
NA | TRBJ2-7 | TRBV5-4 | NA | CASSLASGTYEQYF | TGTGCCAGCAGCTTGGCGTCCGGAACCTACGAGCAGTACTTC
NA | TRBJ2-7 | TRBV6-5 | NA | CASSLGVACEQYF | TGTGCCAGCAGTTTGGGGGTAGCCTGCGAGCAGTACTTC
NA | TRBJ1-2 | TRBV21-1 | NA | CASSLHPRDKGYTF | TGTGCCAGCAGCCTTCACCCCAGGGACAAAGGCTACACCTTC
NA | TRBJ2-5 | TRBV7-9 | NA | CASSATDIPEETQYF | TGTGCCAGCAGCGCGACAGACATTCCCGAAGAGACCCAGTACTTC
NA | TRBJ1-2 | TRBV30 | NA | CAWFQGGQGGYTF | TGTGCCTGGTTTCAGGGTGGGCAAGGTGGCTACACCTTC
few | TRBJ1-2 | TRBV6-1 | NA | CAGSNGGYTF | TGTGCCGGCTCAAATGGTGGCTACACCTTC
NA | TRBJ1-5 | TRBV6-5 | TRBD1 | CASGDREVSPQHF | TGTGCCAGCGGAGACAGGGAGGTTTCGCCCCAGCATTTT
NA | TRBJ2-1 | TRBV2 | NA | CASSEATRTINNEQFF | TGTGCCAGCAGTGAAGCGACCCGGACAATTAACAATGAGCAGTTCTTC
NA | TRBJ1-5 | TRBV6-1 | TRBD1 | CASSEWGQQNPYSNQPQHF | TGTGCCAGCAGTGAGTGGGGACAGCAGAACCCTTATAGCAATCAGCCCCAGCATTTT
NA | TRBJ2-2 | TRBV5-1 | NA | CASSLAGFTGELFF | TGCGCCAGCAGCTTGGCAGGGTTCACCGGGGAGCTGTTTTTT
NA | TRBJ2-3 | TRBV7-3 | TRBD2 | CASSSTSLIPDTQYF | TGTGCCAGCAGCTCGACTAGCCTGATCCCAGATACGCAGTATTTT